Here is one T cell receptor beta chain with its context. What this receptor recognizes is not known. It has no much larger one-base neighbor in the sample; base qualities were not kept. TCRbeta CDR3 regions were amplified from genomic DNA using the immunoSEQ Assay, a bias-controlled multiplex PCR. The source study handled its data this way. The number of nucleated cells in each sample was estimated by amplification of reference gene primers within the assay. To quantify the absolute abundance of each unique TCRbeta CDR3 rearrangement, sequence reads were collapsed and filtered. Productive Simpson clonality was computed per sample as the square root of Simpson's diversity index over productive rearrangements. What TCRdb holds here is the immuneACCESS table cut down to in-frame rearrangements. Part of the clones is not present; checked against another copy, under half of the missing clones reflect an unresolved V gene, and the others are unexplained. Clonal size and the V and J genes are those of that table, whereas D and trimming came from the DNA. A total of about 260,000 clones appear in this sample, 70% to 90% of them only once. Approximately 4% of the sample is taken by the ten largest.

Participants in the prospective study were aged 18 to 89 years, lived in 20 to 30 United States geographic areas, and enrolled through a virtual design. In the prospective study, cohorts were assigned on the basis of participant-reported clinical history obtained from a screening survey and a study questionnaire. In the prospective study, whole blood, serum and a nasopharyngeal or oropharyngeal swab were collected from each participant by mobile phlebotomists. Over an approximately 2-month period, participants in the prospective study had the option of providing additional blood draws and questionnaires. Before DNA extraction, prospective study blood samples were shipped either frozen or at room temperature. The entry originates in a study of blood T cell repertoires in COVID-19 (dated by TCRdb to 2020 to 2021). General notes on the study: Collaborator samples came from the United States, Italy and Spain and covered acute and convalescent phases of COVID-19. Sample metadata almost always included a de-identified subject ID, COVID-19 status, age in years and sex. Where available, HLA class I and class II types were taken from metadata supplied by the sample provider and were not determined by assay-based typing. Deeply sampled blood TCRbeta repertoires from subjects exposed to, actively infected with, or recovered from COVID-19 were included in the dataset. The repertoires were released in a freely available public database meant as a resource for research on the immune response to SARS-CoV-2. The material from the prospective study consisted of cDNA or gDNA derived from T cells, B-cell-depleted T cells, or PBMCs. The samples were drawn from two sources: the first 160 participants of the ongoing ImmuneRACE study, and 1,000 to 1,500 subjects contributed by 6 global collaborators.

What the work shows at the level of the full study, not this receptor alone: The amount of clinical and demographic metadata varied by source and participant and was provided uncurated.

The CDR3 runs 11 residues from the cysteine to the phenylalanine. This entry keeps only the CDR3 DNA: 33 bases, framed from base 1. Looking up the germline V gene yields CDR1 MDHEN and CDR2 SYDVKM. Sequences were obtained from PBMCs or T cells enriched from blood (not recorded which). The sequence joins TRBV28 to TRBJ1-1; TRBD1 is possibly the D segment (5 matching bases). The sequence was obtained from a woman aged 25 to 39 with acute COVID-19. The CDR3 here reads CAGGANTEAFF. The DNA is as follows: TGTGCGGGCGGGGCGAACACTGAAGCTTTCTTT.